The rows below give T cell receptor beta chains drawn from one sample of a study of identical twins. TCRdb reprocessed the 5' RACE reads via MiXCR and lists one record per CDR3 protein. The profile covers some 1,600,000 distinct CDR3 sequences, with under 35% appearing a single time and less than 0.35% taken by the ten largest. The sample consisted of cord blood. The origin of the receptors is a newborn girl in good health. CDR3s include the opening cysteine and the closing phenylalanine or tryptophan. D genes are given only for firm matches. Clone size is stated in some rows and not others, as once, few, many or a class when expanded.

TRBV24-1,TRBJ2-1,few,TRBD1,TGTGCCACCAGTGCCACCGGGACAGGGGTCAATGAGCAGTTCTTC,CATSATGTGVNEQFF
TRBV12-3/TRBV12-4,TRBJ1-1,many,.,TGTGCCAGCACGCCGACAGCTATGAACACTGAAGCTTTCTTT,CASTPTAMNTEAFF
TRBV6-5,TRBJ2-3,.,.,TGTGCCAGCAGTTACAGGAGGGCCCGCACAGATACGCAGTATTTT,CASSYRRARTDTQYF
TRBV10-3,TRBJ2-3,.,TRBD2,TGTGCCATCAGTGACGGGACTAGCGGGAAAGGGGGCACAGATACGCAGTATTTT,CAISDGTSGKGGTDTQYF
TRBV7-9,TRBJ2-7,few,.,TGTGCCAGCAGCTTCAAAGGGGGCGAGCAGTACTTC,CASSFKGGEQYF
TRBV2,TRBJ2-7,.,.,TGTGCCAGCAGTGACGGTGGACAAGCCTACGAGCAGTACTTC,CASSDGGQAYEQYF
TRBV3-1,TRBJ2-4,few,.,TGTGCCAGCAGCCACGGAACAGGGGCCAAAAACATTCAGTACTTC,CASSHGTGAKNIQYF
TRBV7-8,TRBJ2-7,.,.,TGTGCCAGCAGCTTCCCAGGGGTCGTATACGAGCAGTACTTC,CASSFPGVVYEQYF
TRBV5-4,TRBJ1-2,.,.,TGTGCCAGCAGCTTTGGGTTAGGAAGGGCCCCTAACTATGGCTACACCTTC,CASSFGLGRAPNYGYTF
TRBV6-6,TRBJ2-4,few,TRBD2,TGTGCCAGCAGTGGGACTAGCGGGGTAGCCAAAAACATTCAGTACTTC,CASSGTSGVAKNIQYF
TRBV21-1,TRBJ1-2,.,.,TGTGCCAGCAGCAAAGTGGGGACAGGGAAGGGTGGCTACACCTTC,CASSKVGTGKGGYTF
TRBV6-4,TRBJ1-2,.,.,TGTGCCAGCAGCCCCCGTCAGGGGCAAAACTATGGCTACACCTTC,CASSPRQGQNYGYTF
TRBV10-3,TRBJ2-5,.,TRBD1,TGTGCCACCTCGGGACAGAAAGACAATGAGCAGTACTTC,CATSGQKDNEQYF
TRBV6-1,TRBJ1-6,.,.,TGTGCCAGCAGGGACGAATCCAGGGTGGGAGGTTCACCCCTCCACTTT,CASRDESRVGGSPLHF
TRBV6-6,TRBJ2-7,.,TRBD2,TGTGCCAGCAGCAAAGGGACTAGCGGGACCCAATACGAGCAGTACTTC,CASSKGTSGTQYEQYF
TRBV20-1,TRBJ1-6,few,.,TGCAGTGCTAGAAGCGAGGGAGCCCTTCATTCACCCCTCCACTTT,CSARSEGALHSPLHF
TRBV4-2,TRBJ2-2,once,.,TGTGCCAGCAGCCAAAGCACAGGGCAAACCGGGGAGCTGTTTTTT,CASSQSTGQTGELFF
TRBV2,TRBJ1-4,few,TRBD1,TGTGCCAGCATTACATTCCCGGGACAGGAGGAATCAAAACTGTTTTTT,CASITFPGQEESKLFF
TRBV5-1,TRBJ2-2,few,.,TGCGCCAGCAGCTTGGGCTGGCGTGGGAACACCGGGGAGCTGTTTTTT,CASSLGWRGNTGELFF
TRBV20-1,TRBJ2-7,few,.,TGCAGTGCCAGCGCTTATCCGGAGGGCCGTCCCCCCTCCTACGAGCAGTACTTC,CSASAYPEGRPPSYEQYF
TRBV6-5,TRBJ2-5,many,.,TGTGCCAGCAGTTACCAGGGGCGAGTAGAGACCCAGTACTTC,CASSYQGRVETQYF
TRBV9,TRBJ2-3,.,.,TGTGCCAGCGATTCGGGAGATGGGCAGTATTTT,CASDSGDGQYF
TRBV20-1,TRBJ2-5,.,TRBD1,TGCAGTGCTAGAAGTGCAGGGGGTATCAGGAGGCAAGAGACCCAGTACTTC,CSARSAGGIRRQETQYF
TRBV4-1,TRBJ2-7,.,TRBD1,TGCGCCAGCAGCCAAGGGCCCTTCCACAGGGGGCGCGAAGACGAGCAGTACTTC,CASSQGPFHRGREDEQYF
TRBV14,TRBJ2-3,.,.,TGTGCCAGCAGCCAGAACCCCGACAGGTCAGATACGCAGTATTTT,CASSQNPDRSDTQYF
TRBV7-2,TRBJ2-3,.,.,TGTGCCAGCAGCGCCAGGGGAGGAGGCGTAGATACGCAGTATTTT,CASSARGGGVDTQYF
TRBV20-1,TRBJ2-3,.,TRBD2,TGCAGTGCTAGAGATCTTAAACTAGCGGGTTATACGCAGTATTTT,CSARDLKLAGYTQYF
TRBV24-1,TRBJ1-4,.,.,TGTGCCACCAGTGGAGACAGTGCAACTAATGAAAAACTGTTTTTT,CATSGDSATNEKLFF
TRBV5-1,TRBJ1-6,.,.,TGCGCCAGCAGCGATGGACCGCCTAATTCACCCCTCCACTTT,CASSDGPPNSPLHF
TRBV3-1,TRBJ2-7,many,TRBD2,TGTGCCAGCAGCCTCACCGGTACTAGCGGTTACGAGCAGTACTTC,CASSLTGTSGYEQYF
TRBV6-1,TRBJ2-5,.,.,TGTGCCAGCAGTGAAGCGGGGTTGACCCAGTACTTC,CASSEAGLTQYF
TRBV27,TRBJ2-1,.,.,TGTGCCAGCAGTGCACTAGGGCACAATGAGCAGTTCTTC,CASSALGHNEQFF
TRBV6-1,TRBJ2-6,few,TRBD1,TGTGCCAGCAGTACAGGGGGCTCTGGGGCCAACGTCCTGACTTTC,CASSTGGSGANVLTF
TRBV27,TRBJ2-1,.,.,TGTGCCAGCACCCCGGGGACTGATTACAATGAGCAGTTCTTC,CASTPGTDYNEQFF
TRBV5-1,TRBJ2-3,few,TRBD2,TGCGCCAGCGGAACCGGGACTAGCGGGGATACGCAGTATTTT,CASGTGTSGDTQYF
TRBV4-2,TRBJ2-5,few,.,TGTGCCAGCAGCCAAGAGGACAGAATGGAGCAGTACTTC,CASSQEDRMEQYF
TRBV6-1,TRBJ2-3,many,.,TGTGCCAGCAGTGAGGGAGGAGTCGATACGCAGTATTTT,CASSEGGVDTQYF
TRBV6-1,TRBJ1-1,few,.,TGTGCCAGCAGTGAAGAGGGCAGGGTGGTGAACACTGAAGCTTTCTTT,CASSEEGRVVNTEAFF
TRBV6-2/TRBV6-3,TRBJ2-4,few,TRBD2,TGTGCCAGCAGTGCCCCGGTTGGGACTAGAGGACCCAAAAACATTCAGTACTTC,CASSAPVGTRGPKNIQYF
TRBV18,TRBJ2-7,few,.,TGTGCCAGCTCACCGGCTACCCTACCCTACGAGCAGTACTTC,CASSPATLPYEQYF
TRBV28,TRBJ2-1,few,.,TGTGCCAGCGCCTTTCCGGCATTCTCCTCCTACAATGAGCAGTTCTTC,CASAFPAFSSYNEQFF
TRBV5-6,TRBJ1-5,few,.,TGTGCCAGCAGCTTGGGGCATCCCAATCAGCCCCAGCATTTT,CASSLGHPNQPQHF
TRBV20-1,TRBJ2-1,.,TRBD2,TGCAGTGCTAGCGCACCGGGGGGGCTATACAATGAGCAGTTCTTC,CSASAPGGLYNEQFF
TRBV28,TRBJ2-7,.,.,TGTGCCAGCAGTTACTACAGGGGGGGGGCCAAAAACACACAGTACTTC,CASSYYRGGAKNTQYF
TRBV7-2,TRBJ2-1,many,TRBD2,TGTGCCAGCAGCTTAGCTAGCGGGCACACCTCCAATGAGCAGTTCTTC,CASSLASGHTSNEQFF
TRBV20-1,TRBJ1-6,few,.,TGCAGTGCTAGTCAAGGGGCGACCAATTCACCCCTCCACTTT,CSASQGATNSPLHF
TRBV3-1,TRBJ2-3,.,TRBD2,TGTGCCAGCAGCCAAGATCGGCTCGATAGCGGGAGAGGTAGCGCAGATACGCAGTATTTT,CASSQDRLDSGRGSADTQYF
TRBV7-9,TRBJ2-1,.,.,TGTGCCAGCAGCTTAGGTCGGGGGCGAGAGCAGTTCTTC,CASSLGRGREQFF
TRBV20-1,TRBJ1-4,.,.,TGCAGTTATCGGACAGATGCAACTAATGAAAAACTGTTTTTT,CSYRTDATNEKLFF
TRBV6-5,TRBJ2-7,few,.,TGTGCCAGCAGTTATCACAGGGAAGGCGAGCAGTACTTC,CASSYHREGEQYF
TRBV14,TRBJ2-3,.,.,TGTGCCAGCAGCCGAGATTCCAGGGGGAGGAATACGCAGTATTTT,CASSRDSRGRNTQYF